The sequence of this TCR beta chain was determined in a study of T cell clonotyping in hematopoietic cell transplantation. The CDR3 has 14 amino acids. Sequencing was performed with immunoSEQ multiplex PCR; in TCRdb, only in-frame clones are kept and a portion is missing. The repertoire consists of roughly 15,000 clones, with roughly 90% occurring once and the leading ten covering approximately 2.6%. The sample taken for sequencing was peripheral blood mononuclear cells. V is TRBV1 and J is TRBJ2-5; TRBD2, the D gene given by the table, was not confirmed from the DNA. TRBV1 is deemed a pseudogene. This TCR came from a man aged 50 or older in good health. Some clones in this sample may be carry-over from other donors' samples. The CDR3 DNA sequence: TGCACCAGCAGCCAAGGGGCTAGCCCAGAGACCCAGTACTTC. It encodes CTSSQGASPETQYF.